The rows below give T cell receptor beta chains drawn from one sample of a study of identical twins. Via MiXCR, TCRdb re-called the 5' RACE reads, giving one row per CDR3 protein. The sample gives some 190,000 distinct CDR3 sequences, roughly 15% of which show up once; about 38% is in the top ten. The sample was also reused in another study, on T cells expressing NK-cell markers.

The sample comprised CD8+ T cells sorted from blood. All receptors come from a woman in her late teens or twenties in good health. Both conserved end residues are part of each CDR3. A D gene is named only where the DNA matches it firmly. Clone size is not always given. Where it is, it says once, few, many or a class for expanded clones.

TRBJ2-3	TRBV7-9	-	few	TGTGCCAGCAGCTTAGACCCGGGTTCCGATACGCAGTATTTT	CASSLDPGSDTQYF
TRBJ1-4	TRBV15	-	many	TGTGCCACCAGCAGAGACAGGGGAGGTGAAAAACTGTTTTTT	CATSRDRGGEKLFF
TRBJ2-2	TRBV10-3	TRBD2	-	TGTGCCACTTTAGCGGGGGGGAACACCGGGGAGCTGTTTTTT	CATLAGGNTGELFF
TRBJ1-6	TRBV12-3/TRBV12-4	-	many	TGTGCCAGCAGTTCCTCTTTGGGATCGTCTTCACCCCTCCACTTT	CASSSSLGSSSPLHF
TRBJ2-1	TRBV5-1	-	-	TGCGCCAGCAGCTTGGCCCAGCGTCCATTGAATGAGCAGTTCTTC	CASSLAQRPLNEQFF
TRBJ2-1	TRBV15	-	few	TGTGCCACCAGCAGAGTGGCCCAGACTCTTTACAATGAGCAGTTCTTC	CATSRVAQTLYNEQFF
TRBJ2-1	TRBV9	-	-	TGTGCCAGCAGCTCCGGGTTCCTGTACAATGAGCAGTTCTTC	CASSSGFLYNEQFF
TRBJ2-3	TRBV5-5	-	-	TGTGCCAGCAGCTTGGCTTCGGCGGCCACAGATACGCAGTATTTT	CASSLASAATDTQYF
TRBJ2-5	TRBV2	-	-	TGTGCCAGCATGGGGTCCGAGGAGACCCAGTACTTC	CASMGSEETQYF
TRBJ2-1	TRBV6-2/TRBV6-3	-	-	TGTGCCAGCAGTTACTCTGGGCTCAAGGGGTACAATGAGCAGTTCTTC	CASSYSGLKGYNEQFF
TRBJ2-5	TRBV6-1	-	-	TGTGCCAGTAACCTAGGGTGGGAGCGGGAGACCCAGTACTTC	CASNLGWERETQYF
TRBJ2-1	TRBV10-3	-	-	TGTGCCACGACGGCCCCCCACCCTTACAATGAGCAGTTCTTC	CATTAPHPYNEQFF
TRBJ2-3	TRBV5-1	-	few	TGCGCCAGCAGCTTGGCTGCGGCAGGGAGCACAGATACGCAGTATTTT	CASSLAAAGSTDTQYF
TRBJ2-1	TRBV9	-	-	TGTGCCAGCAGCGTAGGGGAGTCGTCGAGGAGTGAGCAGTTCTTC	CASSVGESSRSEQFF
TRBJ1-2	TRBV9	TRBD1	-	TGTGCCAGCAGCGTCCAGGGGGCTACTATTGGCTACACCTTC	CASSVQGATIGYTF
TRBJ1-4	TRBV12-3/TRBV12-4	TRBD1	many	TGTGCCAGCACCCCGACAGGGGAGGGTGAAAAACTGTTTTTT	CASTPTGEGEKLFF
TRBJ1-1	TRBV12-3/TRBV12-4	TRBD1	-	TGTGCCAGCAGTCCGGGACAGGGGGGCACTGAAGCTTTCTTT	CASSPGQGGTEAFF
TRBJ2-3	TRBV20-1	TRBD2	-	TGCAGTGCTACTGGCGGGGGGGCCGCAGATACGCAGTATTTT	CSATGGGAADTQYF
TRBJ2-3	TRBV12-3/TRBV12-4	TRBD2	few	TGTGCCAGCAGTTCGGGGGGAGGGGGCACAGATACGCAGTATTTT	CASSSGGGGTDTQYF
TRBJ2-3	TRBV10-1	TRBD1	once	TGCGCCAGCAGTGAGGTGACAGGGTCTCCAGATACGCAGTATTTT	CASSEVTGSPDTQYF
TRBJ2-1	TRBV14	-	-	TGTGCCAGCAGCCAAGCTGATCTAGCCGTGAGGAGGGGGAATGAGCAGTTCTTC	CASSQADLAVRRGNEQFF
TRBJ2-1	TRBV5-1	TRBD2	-	TGCGCCAGCAGCTACTGGACTAGCGGGGGGTATTACAATGAGCAGTTCTTC	CASSYWTSGGYYNEQFF
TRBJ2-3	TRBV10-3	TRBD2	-	TGTGCCATCACAGCGGGAGGGCCGTTTGGGGATACGCAGTATTTT	CAITAGGPFGDTQYF
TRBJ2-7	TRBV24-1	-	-	TGTGCCACCGTGGGACCTTACTACGAGCAGTACTTC	CATVGPYYEQYF
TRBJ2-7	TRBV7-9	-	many	TGTGCCAGCAGTTTAACCTACGAGCAGTACTTC	CASSLTYEQYF
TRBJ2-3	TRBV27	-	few	TGTGCCAGCAGTTTCTCGGCTAGCTCCTCAGATACGCAGTATTTT	CASSFSASSSDTQYF
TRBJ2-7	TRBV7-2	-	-	TGTGCCAGCAGCTTATATGGGACAAGGAATCTCGAGCAGTACTTC	CASSLYGTRNLEQYF
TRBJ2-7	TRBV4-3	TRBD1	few	TGCGCCAGCAGCCAAGAAAGAGGGCAGGGGGCAAGGGAGCAGTACTTC	CASSQERGQGAREQYF
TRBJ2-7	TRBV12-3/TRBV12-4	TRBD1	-	TGTGCCAGCAGTTTTCTGGGGACAGGGTACTACGAGCAGTACTTC	CASSFLGTGYYEQYF
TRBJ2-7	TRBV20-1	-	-	TGCAGTGCTAGAGACCGACATACAGGGTTGTCCTACGAGCAGTACTTC	CSARDRHTGLSYEQYF
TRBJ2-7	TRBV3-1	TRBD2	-	TGTGCCAGCAGCCAAGCGGGAGGGTACGAGCAGTACTTC	CASSQAGGYEQYF
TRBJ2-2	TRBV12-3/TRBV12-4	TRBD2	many	TGTGCCAGCAGACGACTTCTAGCGGGGGGGCCCGGGGAGCTGTTTTTT	CASRRLLAGGPGELFF
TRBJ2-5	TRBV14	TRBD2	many	TGTGCCAGCAGCCAAGAACCTAGCGGGGGGGTCCAAGAGACCCAGTACTTC	CASSQEPSGGVQETQYF
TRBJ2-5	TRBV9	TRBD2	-	TGTGCCAGCAGCGTAGGCGGGGGGATGGAGACCCAGTACTTC	CASSVGGGMETQYF
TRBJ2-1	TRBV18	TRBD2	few	TGTGCCAGCTCACCACCGAGCGGGAGGGGCAATGAGCAGTTCTTC	CASSPPSGRGNEQFF
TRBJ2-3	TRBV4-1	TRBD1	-	TGCGCCAGCAGCTTTACAGGGGTGATAGATACGCAGTATTTT	CASSFTGVIDTQYF
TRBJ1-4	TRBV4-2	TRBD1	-	TGTGCCAGCAGCCAAGACGCAGGGGGAACGTGGAATGAAAAACTGTTTTTT	CASSQDAGGTWNEKLFF
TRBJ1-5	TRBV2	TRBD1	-	TGTGCCAGCAGTGATTTTGCCGGGACAGGGTACAATCAGCCCCAGCATTTT	CASSDFAGTGYNQPQHF
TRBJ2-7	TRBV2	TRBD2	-	TGTGCCAGCAGTGAAGGTATAGCGGGGGTTTCTTACGAGCAGTACTTC	CASSEGIAGVSYEQYF
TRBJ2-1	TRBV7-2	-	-	TGTGCCAGCAGCTTAAGGGGGAACGGGTACAATGAGCAGTTCTTC	CASSLRGNGYNEQFF
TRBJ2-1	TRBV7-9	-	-	TGTGCCAGCCGCGAAGAGGGATACAATGAGCAGTTCTTC	CASREEGYNEQFF
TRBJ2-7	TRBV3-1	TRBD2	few	TGTGCCAGCAGCCAAGATTCCTGGGGAGGGTCCTACGAGCAGTACTTC	CASSQDSWGGSYEQYF
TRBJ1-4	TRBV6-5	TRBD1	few	TGTGCCAGCAGTTCGGACAGGGAAATTAATGAAAAACTGTTTTTT	CASSSDREINEKLFF
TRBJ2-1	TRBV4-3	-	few	TGCGCCAGCAGCCCATCAAGGGGTTCCTACAATGAGCAGTTCTTC	CASSPSRGSYNEQFF